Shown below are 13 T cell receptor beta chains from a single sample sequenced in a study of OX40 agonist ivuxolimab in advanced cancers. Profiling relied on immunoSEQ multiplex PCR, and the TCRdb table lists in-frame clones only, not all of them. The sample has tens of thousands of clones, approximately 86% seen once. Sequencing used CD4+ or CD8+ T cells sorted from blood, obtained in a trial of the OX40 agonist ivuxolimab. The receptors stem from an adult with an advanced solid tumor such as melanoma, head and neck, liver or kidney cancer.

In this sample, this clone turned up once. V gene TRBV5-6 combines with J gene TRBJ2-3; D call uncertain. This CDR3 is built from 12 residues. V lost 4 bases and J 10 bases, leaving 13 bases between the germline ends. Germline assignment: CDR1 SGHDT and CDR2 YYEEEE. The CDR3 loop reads CASSPTVGPQYF. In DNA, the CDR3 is TGTGCCAGCAGCCCGACGGTGGGCCCGCAGTATTTT.

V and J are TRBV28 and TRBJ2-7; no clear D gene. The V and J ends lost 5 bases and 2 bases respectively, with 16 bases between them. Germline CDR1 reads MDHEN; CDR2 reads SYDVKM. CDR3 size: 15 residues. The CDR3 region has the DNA TGTGCCAGCAGTGGAGTCGGCGAGCCCCCCTACGAGCAGTACTTC. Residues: CASSGVGEPPYEQYF.

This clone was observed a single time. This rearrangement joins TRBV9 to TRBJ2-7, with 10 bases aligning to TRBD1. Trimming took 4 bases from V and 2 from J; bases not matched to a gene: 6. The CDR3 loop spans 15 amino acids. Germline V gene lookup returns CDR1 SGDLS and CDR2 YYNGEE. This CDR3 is CASSPRTGGAYEQYF. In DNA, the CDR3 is TGTGCCAGCAGCCCAAGGACAGGGGGGGCCTACGAGCAGTACTTC. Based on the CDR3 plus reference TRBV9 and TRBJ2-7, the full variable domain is DSGVTQTPKHLITATGQRVTLRCSPRSGDLSVYWYQQSLDQGLQFLIQYYNGEERAKGNILERFSAQQFPDLHSELNLSSLELGDSALYFCASSPRTGGAYEQYFGPGTRLTVT.

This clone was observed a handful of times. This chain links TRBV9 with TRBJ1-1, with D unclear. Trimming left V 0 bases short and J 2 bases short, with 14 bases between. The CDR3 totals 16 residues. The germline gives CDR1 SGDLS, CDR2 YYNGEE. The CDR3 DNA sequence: TGTGCCAGCAGCGTAGCGGGGTGGCAGTCAAACACTGAAGCTTTCTTT. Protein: CASSVAGWQSNTEAFF. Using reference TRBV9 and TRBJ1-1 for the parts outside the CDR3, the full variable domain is DSGVTQTPKHLITATGQRVTLRCSPRSGDLSVYWYQQSLDQGLQFLIQYYNGEERAKGNILERFSAQQFPDLHSELNLSSLELGDSALYFCASSVAGWQSNTEAFFGQGTRLTVV.

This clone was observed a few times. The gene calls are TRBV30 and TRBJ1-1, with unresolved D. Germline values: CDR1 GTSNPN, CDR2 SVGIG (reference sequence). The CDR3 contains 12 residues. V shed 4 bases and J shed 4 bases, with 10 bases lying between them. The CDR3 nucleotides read TGTGCCTGGACCTTGGGTCCCACTGAAGCTTTCTTT. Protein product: CAWTLGPTEAFF. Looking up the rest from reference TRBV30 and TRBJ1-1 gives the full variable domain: SQTIHQWPATLVQPVGSPLSLECTVEGTSNPNLYWYRQAAGRGLQLLFYSVGIGQISSEVPQNLSASRPQDRQFILSSKKLLLSDSGFYLCAWTLGPTEAFFGQGTRLTVV.

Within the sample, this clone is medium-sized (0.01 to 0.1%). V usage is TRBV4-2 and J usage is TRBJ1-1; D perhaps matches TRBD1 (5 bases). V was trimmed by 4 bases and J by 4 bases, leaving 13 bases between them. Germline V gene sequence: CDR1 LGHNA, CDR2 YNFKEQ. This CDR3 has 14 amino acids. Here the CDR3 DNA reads TGTGCCAGCAGCCCTGGTGGGGGGAGCACTGAAGCTTTCTTT. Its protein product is CASSPGGGSTEAFF.

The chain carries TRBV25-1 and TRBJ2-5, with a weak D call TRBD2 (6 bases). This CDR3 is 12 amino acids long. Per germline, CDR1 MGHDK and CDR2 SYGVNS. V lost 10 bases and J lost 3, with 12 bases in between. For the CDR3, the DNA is TGTGCCACCGCACTAGCCGAAGAGACCCAGTACTTC. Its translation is CATALAEETQYF.

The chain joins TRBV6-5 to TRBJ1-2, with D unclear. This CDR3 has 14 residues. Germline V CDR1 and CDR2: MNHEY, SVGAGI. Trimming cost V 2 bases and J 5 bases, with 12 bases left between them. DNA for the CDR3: TGTGCCAGCAGTTACGAGGGCGGAACTTATGGCTACACCTTC. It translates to CASSYEGGTYGYTF.

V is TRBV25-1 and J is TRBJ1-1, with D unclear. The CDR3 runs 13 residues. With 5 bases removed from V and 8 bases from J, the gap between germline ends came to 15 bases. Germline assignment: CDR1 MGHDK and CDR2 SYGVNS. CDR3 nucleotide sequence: TGTGCCAGCAGTCTTGGTGGGCCCACCGAAGCTTTCTTT. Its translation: CASSLGGPTEAFF. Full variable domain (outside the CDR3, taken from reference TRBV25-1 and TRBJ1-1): EADIYQTPRYLVIGTGKKITLECSQTMGHDKMYWYQQDPGMELHLIHYSYGVNSTEKGDLSSESTVSRIRTEHFPLTLESARPSHTSQYLCASSLGGPTEAFFGQGTRLTVV.

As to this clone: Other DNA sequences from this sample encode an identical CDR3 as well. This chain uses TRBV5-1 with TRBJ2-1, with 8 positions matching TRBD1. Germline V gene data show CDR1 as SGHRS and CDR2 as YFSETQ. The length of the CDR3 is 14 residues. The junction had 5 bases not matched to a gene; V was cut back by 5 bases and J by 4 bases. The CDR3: CASRIQGGYNEQFF. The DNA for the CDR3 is TGCGCCAGCAGAATACAGGGGGGATACAATGAGCAGTTCTTC. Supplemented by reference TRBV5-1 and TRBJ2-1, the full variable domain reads KAGVTQTPRYLIKTRGQQVTLSCSPISGHRSVSWYQQTPGQGLQFLFEYFSETQRNKGNFPGRFSGRQFSNSRSEMNVSTLELGDSALYLCASRIQGGYNEQFFGPGTRLTVL.

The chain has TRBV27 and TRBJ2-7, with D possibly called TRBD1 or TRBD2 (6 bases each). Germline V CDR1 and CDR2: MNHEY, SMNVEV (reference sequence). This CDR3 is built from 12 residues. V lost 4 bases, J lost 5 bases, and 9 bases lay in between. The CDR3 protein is CASSSGGNEQYF. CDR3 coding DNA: TGTGCCAGCAGTTCCGGGGGCAACGAGCAGTACTTC.

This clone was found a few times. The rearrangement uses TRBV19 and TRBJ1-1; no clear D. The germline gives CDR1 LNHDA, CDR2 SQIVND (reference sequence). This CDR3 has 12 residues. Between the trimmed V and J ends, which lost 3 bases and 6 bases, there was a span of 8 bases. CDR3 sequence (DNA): TGTGCCAGTAGTATCCCTGGGGCTGAAGCTTTCTTT. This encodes CASSIPGAEAFF. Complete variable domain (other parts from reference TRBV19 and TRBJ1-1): DGGITQSPKYLFRKEGQNVTLSCEQNLNHDAMYWYRQDPGQGLRLIYYSQIVNDFQKGDIAEGYSVSREKKESFPLTVTSAQKNPTAFYLCASSIPGAEAFFGQGTRLTVV.

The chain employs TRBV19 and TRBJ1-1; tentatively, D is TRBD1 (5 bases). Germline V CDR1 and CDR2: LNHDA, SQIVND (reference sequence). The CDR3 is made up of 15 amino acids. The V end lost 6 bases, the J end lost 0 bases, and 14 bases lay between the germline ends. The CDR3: CASSMGLGLNTEAFF. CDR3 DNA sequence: TGTGCCAGTAGCATGGGACTGGGGTTGAACACTGAAGCTTTCTTT.